Below are 21 T cell receptor beta chains sequenced from a single sample in a study of cytomegalovirus exposure and HLA in healthy donors. Use of 60 Vbeta and 13 Jbeta primers characterized the PCR. TCRdb's copy holds only in-frame clones and misses some; the assay was immunoSEQ multiplex PCR. The sample consists of around 240,000 clones, around 76% of them appearing once. The specimen was PBMCs. These TCRs come from a woman between 40 and 55 years old in good health and CMV-seropositive.

The chain links TRBV2 to TRBJ1-6; 7 bases match TRBD1. V gave up 2 bases and J gave up 7 bases; unmatched junction bases: 5. Germline CDR1 and CDR2: SNHLY and FYNNEI. The CDR3 has 15 amino acids. DNA for the CDR3: TGTGCCAGCAGTGAAAGAGGGGGCGAAAATTCACCCCTCCACTTT. Amino acids: CASSERGGENSPLHF.

The chain carries TRBV18 and TRBJ2-1, with 7 bases aligning to TRBD2. The germline gives CDR1 KGHSH, CDR2 LQKENI. V trimming: 3 bases; J trimming: 10 bases; junction bases outside the gene matches: 9. The length of the CDR3 is 14 residues. The CDR3 reads CASSPGAGVGEQFF. CDR3 nucleotides: TGTGCCAGCTCACCCGGGGCGGGGGTAGGAGAGCAGTTCTTC.

The chain has TRBV4-1 and TRBJ1-5; tentative D call: TRBD1 (5 bases). Germline V gives CDR1 MGHRA, CDR2 YSYEKL. The CDR3 covers 16 residues. V lost 4 bases, J lost 0 bases, and 13 bases lay in between. CDR3 sequence: CASSLVGGYSNQPQHF. Written as DNA, the CDR3 is TGCGCCAGCAGCCTCGTGGGGGGTTATAGCAATCAGCCCCAGCATTTT.

This chain connects TRBV30 to TRBJ1-5; no clear D. V dropped 0 bases and J dropped 0 bases, with 9 bases sitting between them. This CDR3 has 15 amino acids. CDR1 is GTSNPN and CDR2 is SVGIG in the germline V gene (reference sequence). The CDR3 region is CAWSVQVDSNQPQHF. In DNA form, the CDR3 reads TGTGCCTGGAGTGTTCAGGTCGATAGCAATCAGCCCCAGCATTTT.

The rearrangement links TRBV6-5 to TRBJ1-3; D unclear. CDR1 is MNHEY, CDR2 SVGAGI, per germline. V was cut by 0 bases and J by 0 bases, with 9 bases left in between. The CDR3 is made up of 16 amino acids. The CDR3 here is CASSYSTRSSGNTIYF. For the CDR3, the DNA is TGTGCCAGCAGTTACTCGACTAGAAGCTCTGGAAACACCATATATTTT.

The chain recombines TRBV5-1 with TRBJ1-5; D uncertain. The CDR3 sequence is 15 residues long. V was clipped by 2 bases and J by 1 base, with 10 bases between them. Germline V gives CDR1 SGHRS, CDR2 YFSETQ. The CDR3 spells CASSFTGDSNQPQHF. CDR3 nucleotide sequence: TGCGCCAGCAGCTTCACCGGAGACAGCAATCAGCCCCAGCATTTT.

The gene calls are TRBV6-6 and TRBJ1-1; TRBD1 is a possible D gene (5 bases). V lost 7 bases, J lost 4 bases, and 13 bases lay in between. The CDR3 runs to 13 residues. CDR1 is MNHNY, CDR2 SVGAGI, per germline (reference sequence). CDR3 bases: TGTGCCAGCACCCCAGGGCGTCTCACTGAAGCTTTCTTT. It specifies CASTPGRLTEAFF.

V gene TRBV14 combines with J gene TRBJ1-1, with 8 bases that match TRBD1. Germline V gene sequence: CDR1 SGHDN, CDR2 FVKESK. This CDR3 is 15 amino acids long. Germline trimming cut 1 base from V and 4 bases from J; bases unmatched to any gene: 5. The chain's CDR3 is CASSQVGTGTTEAFF. The CDR3 DNA reads as TGTGCCAGCAGCCAAGTCGGGACAGGAACCACTGAAGCTTTCTTT.

The chain links TRBV7-2 to TRBJ1-1; D remains unclear. Germline V gives CDR1 SGHTA, CDR2 FQGNSA. This CDR3 has 17 amino acids. With 5 bases removed from V and 3 bases from J, the gap between germline ends came to 22 bases. CDR3 region: CASSRAGIASRDTEAFF. CDR3 DNA sequence: TGTGCCAGCAGCCGGGCGGGGATTGCCTCTCGGGACACTGAAGCTTTCTTT.

This chain joins TRBV10-3 and TRBJ2-3; D perhaps matches TRBD2 (5 bases). CDR3 length: 15 residues. V was shortened by 10 bases and J by 0 bases, with 17 bases between the two germline ends. Germline V gene sequence: CDR1 ENHRY, CDR2 SYGVKD. The CDR3 sequence: CATMGSSFSTDTQYF. CDR3 DNA: TGTGCCACTATGGGGTCTAGCTTTAGCACAGATACGCAGTATTTT.

The chain has TRBV10-3 and TRBJ1-2; 8 bases are a match to TRBD1. V shed 8 bases, J shed 2 bases, and the junction held 7 bases outside the gene matches. Germline values: CDR1 ENHRY, CDR2 SYGVKD. The CDR3 covers 14 residues. CDR3 nucleotides: TGTGCCATCCAGGGGCAGGGGGCCAACTATGGCTACACCTTC. Residues: CAIQGQGANYGYTF.

This clone is a singleton in its sample. A read error may produce the germline difference seen at one junction end. The CDR3 sequence is CSSSSSGTGGFSPLHF. Written as DNA, the CDR3 is TGTTCCAGCAGCTCTAGTGGGACAGGGGGCTTTTCACCCCTCCACTTT. The chain has TRBV7-9 and TRBJ1-6; 12 bases agree with TRBD1. Per the germline V gene, CDR1 is SEHNR and CDR2 is FQNEAQ (reference sequence). This CDR3 has 16 residues.

The chain joins TRBV6-5 to TRBJ2-2; maybe TRBD2 (6 bases). Trimming pared 2 bases from V and 7 bases from J, leaving 14 bases between. The CDR3 loop spans 15 amino acids. The germline CDR1 and CDR2 sequences are MNHEY and SVGAGI. CDR3 coding DNA: TGTGCCAGCAGTTACCGGGGGTCGGTCGGCGGGGAGCTGTTTTTT. It yields the protein CASSYRGSVGGELFF.

This chain links TRBV5-1 with TRBJ2-7; a possible D gene is TRBD2 (6 bases). Germline CDR1 SGHRS, CDR2 YFSETQ. V lost 5 bases, J lost 5 bases, and 11 bases lay in between. The CDR3 runs to 12 residues. The CDR3: CASSNSGDEQYF. DNA of the CDR3: TGCGCCAGCAGTAACTCGGGGGACGAGCAGTACTTC.

This sequence joins TRBV19 and TRBJ1-2, with TRBD1 matching 7 bases. This CDR3 is 18 amino acids long. Germline V CDR1 and CDR2: LNHDA, SQIVND (reference sequence). The junction had 22 bases not matched to a gene; V was cut back by 6 bases and J by 6 bases. This CDR3 is CASSSFRQGRALKDGYTF. CDR3 in DNA: TGTGCCAGTAGCTCCTTTCGACAGGGTCGAGCTCTAAAGGATGGCTACACCTTC.

The V gene is TRBV7-2, the J gene TRBJ2-7, with D maybe TRBD2 (5 bases). CDR1 and CDR2 (germline): SGHTA, FQGNSA. The CDR3 loop spans 16 amino acids. V was clipped by 1 base and J by 3 bases, with 16 bases between them. The CDR3 region has the DNA TGTGCCAGCAGCTTAGGGCCCAGCGGAGGAAACTACGAGCAGTACTTC. Translating it yields CASSLGPSGGNYEQYF.

The rearrangement joins TRBV7-2 to TRBJ2-5; unclear D gene. CDR3 size: 15 residues. Germline V CDR1 and CDR2: SGHTA, FQGNSA. Trimming pared 1 base from V and 5 bases from J, leaving 14 bases between. DNA for the CDR3: TGTGCCAGCAGCTTAGGAGGTGGAGCTAAGGAGACCCAGTACTTC. The encoded protein is CASSLGGGAKETQYF.

To note about this clone: This CDR3 is also generated by other DNA sequences in the sample. This chain connects TRBV2 to TRBJ1-5; possible D gene TRBD1, 5 bases. Trimming stripped 5 bases from V and 5 bases from J, with 10 bases between. From germline, CDR1 is SNHLY and CDR2 FYNNEI. The CDR3 is 13 residues long. CDR3 region: CASSYGGDQPQHF. CDR3 sequence (DNA): TGTGCCAGCAGTTACGGGGGGGATCAGCCCCAGCATTTT. The whole variable domain, remainder taken from reference TRBV2 and TRBJ1-5, is EPEVTQTPSHQVTQMGQEVILRCVPISNHLYFYWYRQILGQKVEFLVSFYNNEISEKSEIFDDQFSVERPDGSNFTLKIRSTKLEDSAMYFCASSYGGDQPQHFGDGTRLSIL.

V is TRBV27 and J is TRBJ2-7; TRBD2 matches at 9 bases. Germline CDR1 reads MNHEY; CDR2 reads SMNVEV (reference sequence). Losses at the gene ends were 1 base for V and 4 bases for J; bases not matched to a gene: 5. The CDR3 is made up of 15 amino acids. Written as DNA, the CDR3 is TGTGCCAGCAGTTTATTGCTGGGACTAGCATACGAGCAGTACTTC. Its translation is CASSLLLGLAYEQYF.

This chain uses TRBV9 with TRBJ2-7; 10 bases are a match to TRBD2. The germline V gene encodes CDR1 SGDLS and CDR2 YYNGEE. This CDR3 contains 16 residues. V was pared by 4 bases and J by 7 bases, with 14 bases of the junction left unmatched. In DNA, the CDR3 is TGTGCCAGCAGCCCCGGGACTAGCGATTTTCGGGATGAGCAGTACTTC. This translates into CASSPGTSDFRDEQYF. Full variable domain (remainder filled in from reference TRBV9 and TRBJ2-7): DSGVTQTPKHLITATGQRVTLRCSPRSGDLSVYWYQQSLDQGLQFLIQYYNGEERAKGNILERFSAQQFPDLHSELNLSSLELGDSALYFCASSPGTSDFRDEQYFGPGTRLTVT.

The chain is built from TRBV25-1 and TRBJ2-7, with 7 nucleotides matching TRBD2. The V and J ends lost 0 bases and 0 bases, in that order; junction bases with no gene match: 2. Germline values: CDR1 MGHDK, CDR2 SYGVNS. The CDR3 extends over 15 amino acids. The CDR3 loop is CASSEYGGSSYEQYF. The CDR3 DNA sequence: TGTGCCAGCAGTGAATACGGGGGGAGCTCCTACGAGCAGTACTTC.